This T cell receptor beta chain was sequenced during a study of T-cell memory formation after mild COVID-19. This CDR3 has 14 amino acids. Germline assignment: CDR1 ENHRY and CDR2 SYGVKD. The ends were cut back, 8 bases at V and 2 bases at J, with 14 bases in the middle. 5'RACE with constant-segment primers built TCRalpha and TCRbeta cDNA libraries with UMIs. TCRdb ran MiXCR on the 5' RACE reads and lists one entry per CDR3 protein. The sample lists over 300,000 distinct CDR3 sequences, roughly 19% occurring once. This clonotype has just a few counts. The antigen remains undetermined. The study, taken as a whole, reports: Researchers found some responding clones in pre-infection memory, a sign that cross-reactive memory joined. Second-wave clones peaking on day 37 lacked confirmed SARS-CoV-2 specificity.

The specimen sequenced was PBMCs or a T cell subset sorted from them (not recorded which). The chain has TRBV10-3 and TRBJ2-3; D gene unclear. The TCR was taken from a man aged 18 to 29 who had mild COVID-19 (a few samples of this study predate the infection). Cell type and time point are not known. CDR3 residues: CAIAVGRSTDTQYF. The CDR3 DNA reads as TGTGCCATCGCCGTTGGGCGGTCCACAGATACGCAGTATTTT.